The text below deals with one T cell receptor (beta chain). Its specificity is not known. This specimen comes from a study of shared clonotypes between healthy human individuals. Profiling relied on immunoSEQ multiplex PCR, and the TCRdb table lists in-frame clones only, not all of them. The sample includes 2 million to 2.5 million clones, approximately 96% of them seen just once. This CDR3 is 15 amino acids long. Germline V lookup: CDR1 KGHSH, CDR2 LQKENI. Trimming took 3 bases from V and 3 from J, leaving 15 bases between them. Study-wide results and limits: Only blood was sampled, and tissue TCR repertoires likely differ from blood ones.

V is TRBV18 and J is TRBJ2-7; D may be TRBD1 (6 bases). The TCR comes from a man in his late teens or twenties in good health. The sample taken for sequencing was naive CD4+ T cells sorted from blood. Documented subset: CD45RA+ positively selected. CDR3 amino acids: CASSPTGLIDYEQYF. For the CDR3, the DNA is TGTGCCAGCTCACCGACAGGCCTCATAGACTACGAGCAGTACTTC.